These 20 T cell receptor beta chains came from one sample sequenced in a study of CD8+ T cells in alopecia areata. Sequencing relied on a cDNA template that was reverse transcribed from extracted RNA. Profiling relied on immunoSEQ multiplex PCR, and the TCRdb table lists in-frame clones only, not all of them. The table has 30,000 to 40,000 clones, about 80% seen once; the top ten hold roughly a fifth. The sequenced sample was NKG2D-low CD8+ T cells sorted from blood. The receptors here all came from a human donor with alopecia areata.

This chain links TRBV7-9 with TRBJ2-1; a possible D gene is TRBD1 (6 bases). The germline V gene encodes CDR1 SEHNR and CDR2 FQNEAQ (reference sequence). This CDR3 spans 12 amino acids. Trimming took off 7 bases at V and 7 bases at J, with 11 bases between the two ends. CDR3: CASKTGSNEQFF. The CDR3 DNA sequence: TGTGCCAGCAAAACAGGGTCGAATGAGCAGTTCTTC.

The V call is TRBV4-1, the J call TRBJ2-1, with 16 bases lining up with TRBD2. V lost 3 bases, J lost 9 bases, and 2 bases stayed unmatched. Germline V lookup: CDR1 MGHRA, CDR2 YSYEKL. The CDR3 is made up of 15 amino acids. In nucleotides, the CDR3 is TGCGCCAGCAGCCAGGGACTAGCGGGAGGGGTTGAGCAGTTCTTC. Amino acids: CASSQGLAGGVEQFF.

This chain connects TRBV9 to TRBJ2-2; no firm D call. The germline gives CDR1 SGDLS, CDR2 YYNGEE. The V end was cut by 4 bases, the J end by 1 base, with 2 bases between. CDR3 length equals 12 residues. The CDR3 protein is CASSKNTGELFF. The CDR3 DNA is TGTGCCAGCAGCAAGAACACCGGGGAGCTGTTTTTT.

The chain is built from TRBV30 and TRBJ1-1; unclear D gene. CDR1 and CDR2 (germline): GTSNPN, SVGIG (reference sequence). The CDR3 has 11 residues. Trimming cost V 5 bases and J 2 bases, with 6 bases left between them. The CDR3 loop is CAWGQNTEAFF. The DNA of the CDR3 is TGTGCCTGGGGGCAAAACACTGAAGCTTTCTTT.

This chain joins TRBV28 and TRBJ2-3; no reliable D call. Trimming cost V 2 bases and J 5 bases, with 8 bases left between them. The germline V gene encodes CDR1 MDHEN and CDR2 SYDVKM. The CDR3 extends over 13 amino acids. CDR3 DNA: TGTGCCAGCAGTTTAGGAACCGGAGATACGCAGTATTTT. Protein product: CASSLGTGDTQYF.

Here the CDR3 reads CASSPLTGGDPYEQYF. The CDR3 DNA sequence: TGCGCCAGCAGCCCGCTGACGGGCGGGGACCCCTACGAGCAGTACTTC. The chain links TRBV5-1 to TRBJ2-7, with a tentative D call TRBD2 (6 bases). CDR1 and CDR2 from the germline V gene are SGHRS and YFSETQ. Trimming pared 4 bases from V and 2 bases from J, leaving 19 bases between. This CDR3 region has 16 residues.

This clone was found once. This rearrangement joins TRBV4-1 to TRBJ2-5, with a tentative D call TRBD1 (6 bases). V dropped 0 bases and J dropped 5 bases, with 13 bases sitting between them. CDR1 is MGHRA and CDR2 is YSYEKL in the germline V gene. The CDR3 loop spans 15 amino acids. The CDR3 DNA follows: TGCGCCAGCAGCCAAGACGTGGGGGCCAGTGAGACCCAGTACTTC. The encoded protein is CASSQDVGASETQYF.

V usage is TRBV27 and J usage is TRBJ2-1, with 13 bases that match TRBD2. This CDR3 spans 19 amino acids. The trim removed 8 bases at V and 5 bases at J, leaving 18 bases unmatched. The V gene's germline CDR1 is MNHEY and CDR2 SMNVEV (reference sequence). This CDR3 is CASGIDPLQLAGGDNEQFF. CDR3 coding DNA: TGTGCCAGCGGAATAGACCCTCTACAACTAGCGGGAGGGGACAATGAGCAGTTCTTC.

CDR3 residues: CASSLETGSKYEQYF. CDR3 nucleotide sequence: TGTGCCAGCAGCTTAGAAACAGGGTCCAAGTACGAGCAGTACTTC. This rearrangement joins TRBV7-9 to TRBJ2-7, with D possibly being TRBD1 (6 bases). CDR1 is SEHNR, CDR2 FQNEAQ, per germline (reference sequence). V lost 1 base, J lost 4 bases, and 14 bases lay in between. CDR3 length equals 15 residues.

This clone was observed a handful of times. The V call is TRBV28, the J call TRBJ2-5; the match to TRBD1 covers 9 bases. V dropped 6 bases and J dropped 3; count of bases not matched to a gene: 17. The CDR3 contains 18 residues. The germline gives CDR1 MDHEN, CDR2 SYDVKM. The CDR3 here is CASSPPSYRGLGEETQYF. The CDR3 DNA reads TGTGCCAGCAGCCCCCCCTCCTACAGGGGGCTCGGTGAAGAGACCCAGTACTTC.

The chain has TRBV9 and TRBJ1-1; a possible D gene is TRBD1 (5 bases). The V end was cut by 0 bases, the J end by 7 bases, with 10 bases between. The CDR3 sequence is 13 residues long. In germline, CDR1 is SGDLS, CDR2 YYNGEE. This CDR3 is CASSVEGADEAFF. The DNA for the CDR3 is TGTGCCAGCAGCGTAGAAGGGGCTGATGAAGCTTTCTTT.

The gene calls are TRBV7-2 and TRBJ2-7, with a tentative D call TRBD2 (5 bases). Trimming left V 1 base short and J 2 bases short, with 12 bases between. The CDR3 is 15 amino acids. In germline, CDR1 is SGHTA, CDR2 FQGNSA. The CDR3 DNA reads TGTGCCAGCAGCTTAGGGGAGCAGCGAACCTACGAGCAGTACTTC. Its translation is CASSLGEQRTYEQYF.

CDR3 nucleotides: TGCAGCGTTGAAGAGGAGGGGGCTACCTATGGCTACACCTTC. It encodes CSVEEEGATYGYTF. The chain is built from TRBV29-1 and TRBJ1-2; 7 nucleotides match TRBD1. This CDR3 contains 14 residues. Germline CDR1 SQVTM, CDR2 ANQGSEA. With V trimmed by 0 bases and J by 4 bases, 5 bases remained unmatched.

The chain links TRBV6-1 to TRBJ2-3; D gene ambiguous. The V gene lost 9 bases and the J gene lost 2 bases, with 9 bases spanning the gap. The germline CDR1 and CDR2 sequences are MNHNS and SASEGT. The CDR3 contains 12 residues. The DNA for the CDR3 is TGTGCCAGTGACGGCCCCACAGATACGCAGTATTTT. It codes for CASDGPTDTQYF.

The chain combines TRBV27 with TRBJ1-5; TRBD1 might be the D (6 bases). CDR1 and CDR2 from the germline V gene are MNHEY and SMNVEV (reference sequence). The CDR3 sequence is 14 residues long. Trimming pared 0 bases from V and 6 bases from J, leaving 9 bases between. CDR3 protein: CASSLSEGVQPQHF. The CDR3 coding sequence is TGTGCCAGCAGTTTATCCGAGGGGGTTCAGCCCCAGCATTTT.

This chain links TRBV6-6 with TRBJ2-1; 10 positions agree with TRBD2. The trim removed 4 bases at V and 8 bases at J, leaving 5 bases unmatched. Germline V gives CDR1 MNHNY, CDR2 SVGAGI (reference sequence). The CDR3 totals 14 residues. The CDR3 DNA sequence: TGTGCCAGCAGTTTGTCCGGGACTAGCGATGAGCAGTTCTTC. Protein: CASSLSGTSDEQFF.

The V and J genes are TRBV30 and TRBJ2-3; D remains ambiguous. The CDR3 is 13 residues long. In germline, CDR1 is GTSNPN, CDR2 SVGIG (reference sequence). V lost 4 bases, J lost 4 bases, and 12 bases lay in between. As DNA, the CDR3 is TGTGCCTGGACCCCGACTGGCCCAGATACGCAGTATTTT. Translation: CAWTPTGPDTQYF.

This clone was picked up a small number of times. V is TRBV21-1 and J is TRBJ2-2; the D call in the table, TRBD2, was not verified against the DNA. TRBV21-1 is described as a pseudogene. This CDR3 region has 19 residues. CDR3 region: CASSKVGGSGTYHTGELFF. CDR3 DNA: TGTGCCAGCAGCAAAGTGGGGGGTAGCGGCACCTATCACACCGGGGAGCTGTTTTTT.

The J gene is TRBJ2-2, the V gene TRBV27; D assignment may be TRBD1 or TRBD2 (6 bases each). Germline-derived CDR1 and CDR2 are MNHEY and SMNVEV (reference sequence). The CDR3 sequence is 15 residues long. V was trimmed by 1 base and J by 3 bases, leaving 9 bases between them. The CDR3 here is CASSLYREDTGELFF. CDR3 sequence (DNA): TGTGCCAGCAGTTTATACAGGGAGGACACCGGGGAGCTGTTTTTT.

This sequence joins TRBV29-1 and TRBJ2-7; unclear D gene. The germline V and J ends were trimmed by 4 bases and 1 base, with 11 bases remaining between them. Germline V gives CDR1 SQVTM, CDR2 ANQGSEA. The CDR3 consists of 13 residues. The CDR3 region is CSVVVKGSYEQYF. In nucleotides, the CDR3 is TGCAGCGTTGTGGTAAAGGGATCCTACGAGCAGTACTTC.